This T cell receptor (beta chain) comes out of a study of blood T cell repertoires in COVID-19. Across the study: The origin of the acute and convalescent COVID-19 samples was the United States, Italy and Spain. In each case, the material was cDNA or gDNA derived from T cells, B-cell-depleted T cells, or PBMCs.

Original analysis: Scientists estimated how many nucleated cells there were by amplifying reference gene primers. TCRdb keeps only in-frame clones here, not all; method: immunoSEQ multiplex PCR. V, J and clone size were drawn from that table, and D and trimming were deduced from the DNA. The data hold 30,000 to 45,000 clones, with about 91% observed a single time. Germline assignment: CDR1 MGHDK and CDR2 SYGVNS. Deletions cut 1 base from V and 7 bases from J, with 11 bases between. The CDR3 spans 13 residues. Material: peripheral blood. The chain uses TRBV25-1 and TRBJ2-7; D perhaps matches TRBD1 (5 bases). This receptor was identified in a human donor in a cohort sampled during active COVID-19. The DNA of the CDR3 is TGTGCCAGCAGTGAATGGGGCAGGGAAGAGCAGTACTTC. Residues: CASSEWGREEQYF.